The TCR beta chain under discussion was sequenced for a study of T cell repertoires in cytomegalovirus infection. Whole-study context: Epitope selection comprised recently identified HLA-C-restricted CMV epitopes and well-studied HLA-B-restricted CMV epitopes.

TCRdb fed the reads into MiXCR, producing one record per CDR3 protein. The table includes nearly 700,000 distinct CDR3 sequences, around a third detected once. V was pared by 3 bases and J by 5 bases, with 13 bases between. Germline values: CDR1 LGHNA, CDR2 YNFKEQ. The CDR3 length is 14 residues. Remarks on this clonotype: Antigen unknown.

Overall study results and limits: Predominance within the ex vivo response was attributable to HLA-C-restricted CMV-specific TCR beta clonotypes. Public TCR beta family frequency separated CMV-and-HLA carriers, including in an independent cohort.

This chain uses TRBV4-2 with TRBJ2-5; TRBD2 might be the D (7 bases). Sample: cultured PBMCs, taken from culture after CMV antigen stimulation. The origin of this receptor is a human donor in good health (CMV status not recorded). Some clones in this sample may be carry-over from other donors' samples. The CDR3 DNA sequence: TGTGCCAGCAGCCAGGAGGGGGGGAGGGAGACCCAGTACTTC. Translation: CASSQEGGRETQYF.